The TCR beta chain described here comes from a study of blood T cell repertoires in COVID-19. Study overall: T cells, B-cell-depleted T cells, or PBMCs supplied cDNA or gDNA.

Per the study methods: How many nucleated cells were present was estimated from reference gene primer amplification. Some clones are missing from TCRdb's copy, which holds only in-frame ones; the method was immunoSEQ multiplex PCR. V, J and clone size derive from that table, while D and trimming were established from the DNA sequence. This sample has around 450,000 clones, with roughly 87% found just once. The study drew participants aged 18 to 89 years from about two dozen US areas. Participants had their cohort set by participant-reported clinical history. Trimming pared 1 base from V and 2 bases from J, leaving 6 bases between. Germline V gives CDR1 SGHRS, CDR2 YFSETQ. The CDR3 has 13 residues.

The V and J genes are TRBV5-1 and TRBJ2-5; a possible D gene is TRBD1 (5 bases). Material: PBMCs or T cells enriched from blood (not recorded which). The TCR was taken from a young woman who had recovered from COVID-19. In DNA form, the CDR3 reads TGCGCCAGCAGCTTGAACAGGCAAGAGACCCAGTACTTC. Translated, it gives CASSLNRQETQYF.